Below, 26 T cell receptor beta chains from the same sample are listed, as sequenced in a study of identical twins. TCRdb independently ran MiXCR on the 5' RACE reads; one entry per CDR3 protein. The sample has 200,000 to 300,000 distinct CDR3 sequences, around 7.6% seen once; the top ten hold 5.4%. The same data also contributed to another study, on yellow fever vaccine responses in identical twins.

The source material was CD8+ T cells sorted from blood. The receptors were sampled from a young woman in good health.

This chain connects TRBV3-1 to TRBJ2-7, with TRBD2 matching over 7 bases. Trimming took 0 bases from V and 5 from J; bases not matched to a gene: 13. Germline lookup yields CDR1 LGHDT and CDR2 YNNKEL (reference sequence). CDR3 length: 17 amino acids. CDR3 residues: CASSQDRSGGRAHEQYF. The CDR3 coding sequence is TGTGCCAGCAGCCAAGATCGTTCGGGAGGCAGGGCCCACGAGCAGTACTTC.

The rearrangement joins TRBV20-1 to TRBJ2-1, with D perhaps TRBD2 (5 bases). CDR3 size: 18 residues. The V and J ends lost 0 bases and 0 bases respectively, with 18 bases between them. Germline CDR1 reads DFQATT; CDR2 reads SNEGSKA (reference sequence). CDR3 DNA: TGCAGTGCTAGAGATCTCCTTAGCGCGCAAAGCTCCTACAATGAGCAGTTCTTC. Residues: CSARDLLSAQSSYNEQFF.

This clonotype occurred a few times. DNA for the CDR3: TGTGCCACCGCGCCAGCTAACACCGGGGAGCTGTTTTTT. This codes for CATAPANTGELFF. V is TRBV15 and J is TRBJ2-2; no definite D call. Germline V gene sequence: CDR1 LNHNV, CDR2 YYDKDF (reference sequence). Trimming left V 8 bases short and J 2 bases short, with 9 bases between. The CDR3 sequence is 13 residues long. The full variable domain, with the rest looked up from reference TRBV15 and TRBJ2-2, is DAMVIQNPRYQVTQFGKPVTLSCSQTLNHNVMYWYQQKSSQAPKLLFHYYDKDFNNEADTPDNFQSRRPNTSFCFLDIRSPGLGDTAMYLCATAPANTGELFFGEGSRLTVL.

CDR3 DNA: TGTGCCACCGGGGACAGGCTCCTCTACAATGAGCAGTTCTTC. It codes for CATGDRLLYNEQFF. V usage is TRBV4-2 and J usage is TRBJ2-1; 8 bases map to TRBD1. V lost 10 bases, J lost 3 bases, and 8 bases stayed unmatched. Germline assignment: CDR1 LGHNA and CDR2 YNFKEQ. This CDR3 spans 14 amino acids.

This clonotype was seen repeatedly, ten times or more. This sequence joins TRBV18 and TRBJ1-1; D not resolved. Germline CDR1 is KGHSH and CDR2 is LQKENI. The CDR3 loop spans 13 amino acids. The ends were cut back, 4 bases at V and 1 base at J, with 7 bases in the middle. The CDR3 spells CASSQGSNTEAFF. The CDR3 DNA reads TGTGCCAGCTCACAGGGTTCGAACACTGAAGCTTTCTTT. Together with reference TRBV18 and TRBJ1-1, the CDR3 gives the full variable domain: NAGVMQNPRHLVRRRGQEARLRCSPMKGHSHVYWYRQLPEEGLKFMVYLQKENIIDESGMPKERFSAEFPKEGPSILRIQQVVRGDSAAYFCASSQGSNTEAFFGQGTRLTVV.

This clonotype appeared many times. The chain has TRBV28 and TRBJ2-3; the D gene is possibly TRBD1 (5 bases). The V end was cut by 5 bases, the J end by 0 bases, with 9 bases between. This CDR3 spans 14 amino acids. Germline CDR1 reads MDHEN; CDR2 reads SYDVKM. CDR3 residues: CASSEQESTDTQYF. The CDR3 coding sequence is TGTGCCAGCAGTGAACAGGAGAGCACAGATACGCAGTATTTT.

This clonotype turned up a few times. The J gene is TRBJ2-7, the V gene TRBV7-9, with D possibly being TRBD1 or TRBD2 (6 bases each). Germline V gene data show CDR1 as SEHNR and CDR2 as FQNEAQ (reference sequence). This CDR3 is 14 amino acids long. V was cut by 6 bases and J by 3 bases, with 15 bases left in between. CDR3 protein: CASSRGETHYEQYF. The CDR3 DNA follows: TGTGCCAGCAGTAGGGGGGAGACCCACTACGAGCAGTACTTC.

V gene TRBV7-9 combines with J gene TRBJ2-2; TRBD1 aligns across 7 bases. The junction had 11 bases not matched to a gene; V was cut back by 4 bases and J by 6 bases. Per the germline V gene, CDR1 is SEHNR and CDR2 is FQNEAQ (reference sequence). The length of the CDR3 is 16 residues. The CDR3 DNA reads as TGTGCCAGCAGCTCCACGACAGGGACCCCCGCCGGGGAGCTGTTTTTT. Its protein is CASSSTTGTPAGELFF.

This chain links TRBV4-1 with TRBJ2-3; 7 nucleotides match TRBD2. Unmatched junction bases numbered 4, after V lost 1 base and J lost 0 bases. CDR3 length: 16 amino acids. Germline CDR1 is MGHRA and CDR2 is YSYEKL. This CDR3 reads CASSQASGISTDTQYF. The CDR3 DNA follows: TGCGCCAGCAGCCAAGCGAGCGGGATAAGCACAGATACGCAGTATTTT.

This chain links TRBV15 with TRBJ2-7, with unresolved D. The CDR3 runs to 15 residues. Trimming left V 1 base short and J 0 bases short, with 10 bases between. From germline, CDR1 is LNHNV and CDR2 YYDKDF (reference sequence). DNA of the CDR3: TGTGCCACCAGCAGAGCGCCTTCCCCCTCCTACGAGCAGTACTTC. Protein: CATSRAPSPSYEQYF.

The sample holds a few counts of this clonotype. This CDR3 is CASSSTAGSPYNEQFF. For the CDR3, the DNA is TGTGCCAGCAGCTCGACAGCGGGGTCCCCCTACAATGAGCAGTTCTTC. The chain carries TRBV12-3 or TRBV12-4 and TRBJ2-1; 7 nucleotides line up with TRBD2. V lost 6 bases and J lost 2; bases outside the gene matches: 10. The CDR3 loop spans 16 amino acids.

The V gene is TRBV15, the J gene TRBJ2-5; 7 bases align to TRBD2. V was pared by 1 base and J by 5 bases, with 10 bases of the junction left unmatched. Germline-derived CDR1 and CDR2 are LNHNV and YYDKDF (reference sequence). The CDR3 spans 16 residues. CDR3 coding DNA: TGTGCCACCAGCAGAGCAGTTGGGCTAGCGGCGGAGACCCAGTACTTC. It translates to CATSRAVGLAAETQYF.

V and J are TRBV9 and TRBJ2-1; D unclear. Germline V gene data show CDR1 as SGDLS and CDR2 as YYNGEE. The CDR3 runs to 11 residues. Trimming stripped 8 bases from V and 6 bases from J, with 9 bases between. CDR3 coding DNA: TGTGCCAGTGGCCCGGGCAATGAGCAGTTCTTC. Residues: CASGPGNEQFF.

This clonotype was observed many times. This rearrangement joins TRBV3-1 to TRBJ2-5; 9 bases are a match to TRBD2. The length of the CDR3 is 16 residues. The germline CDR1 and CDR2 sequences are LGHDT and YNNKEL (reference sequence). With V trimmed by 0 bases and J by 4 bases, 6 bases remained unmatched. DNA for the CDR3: TGTGCCAGCAGCCAAGATTTAGCGGGAGTTCGAGAGACCCAGTACTTC. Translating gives CASSQDLAGVRETQYF.

The CDR3 region is CASSLFPSGREEQYF. DNA for the CDR3: TGTGCCAGCAGTTTATTTCCTAGCGGGAGGGAAGAGCAGTACTTC. The rearrangement uses TRBV27 and TRBJ2-7; 12 bases fit TRBD2. CDR1 and CDR2 from the germline V gene are MNHEY and SMNVEV (reference sequence). The CDR3 is 15 residues long. J gave up 7 bases and V 1 base, and 5 bases lay outside the gene matches.

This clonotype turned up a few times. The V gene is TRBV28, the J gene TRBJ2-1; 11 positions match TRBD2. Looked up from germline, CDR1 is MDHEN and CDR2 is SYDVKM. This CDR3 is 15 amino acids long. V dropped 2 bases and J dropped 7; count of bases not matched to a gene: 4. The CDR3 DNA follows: TGTGCCAGCAGTTTAGTAGCGGGAGGGTTTAATGAGCAGTTCTTC. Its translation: CASSLVAGGFNEQFF. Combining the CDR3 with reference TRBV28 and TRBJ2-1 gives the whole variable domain DVKVTQSSRYLVKRTGEKVFLECVQDMDHENMFWYRQDPGLGLRLIYFSYDVKMKEKGDIPEGYSVSREKKERFSLILESASTNQTSMYLCASSLVAGGFNEQFFGPGTRLTVL.

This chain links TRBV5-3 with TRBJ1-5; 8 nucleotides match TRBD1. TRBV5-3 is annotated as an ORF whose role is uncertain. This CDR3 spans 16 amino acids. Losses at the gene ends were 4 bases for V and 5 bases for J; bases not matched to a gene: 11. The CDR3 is CARSQTRQGFDQPQHF. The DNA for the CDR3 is TGTGCCAGAAGCCAAACCCGACAGGGGTTCGATCAGCCCCAGCATTTT.

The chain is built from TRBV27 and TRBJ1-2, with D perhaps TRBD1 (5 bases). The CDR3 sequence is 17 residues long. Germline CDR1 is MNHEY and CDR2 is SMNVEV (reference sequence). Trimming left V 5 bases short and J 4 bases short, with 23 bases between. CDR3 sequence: CASSQRARAGVFYGYTF. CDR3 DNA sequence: TGTGCCAGCAGTCAACGTGCCAGGGCGGGGGTGTTCTATGGCTACACCTTC.

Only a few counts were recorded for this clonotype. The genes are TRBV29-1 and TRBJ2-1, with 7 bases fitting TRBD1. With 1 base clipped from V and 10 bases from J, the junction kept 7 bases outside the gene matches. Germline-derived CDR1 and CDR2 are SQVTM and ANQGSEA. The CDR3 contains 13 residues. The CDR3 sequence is CSVEGGRGLEQFF. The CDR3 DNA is TGCAGCGTTGAAGGCGGTAGGGGGCTGGAGCAGTTCTTC.

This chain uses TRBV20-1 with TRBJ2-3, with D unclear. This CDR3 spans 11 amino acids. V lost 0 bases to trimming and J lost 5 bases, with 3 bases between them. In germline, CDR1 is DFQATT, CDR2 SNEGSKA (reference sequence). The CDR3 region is CSAREIDTQYF. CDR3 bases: TGCAGTGCTAGAGAAATAGATACGCAGTATTTT.

CDR3 DNA sequence: TGCGCCAGCAGCCAAGAAGAGTTACAGGGAATTGAAAAACTGTTTTTT. Translated, it gives CASSQEELQGIEKLFF. The chain employs TRBV4-1 and TRBJ1-4, with D perhaps TRBD1 (6 bases). V lost 0 bases to trimming and J lost 7 bases, with 15 bases between them. CDR3 length: 16 residues. Germline V gene sequence: CDR1 MGHRA, CDR2 YSYEKL.

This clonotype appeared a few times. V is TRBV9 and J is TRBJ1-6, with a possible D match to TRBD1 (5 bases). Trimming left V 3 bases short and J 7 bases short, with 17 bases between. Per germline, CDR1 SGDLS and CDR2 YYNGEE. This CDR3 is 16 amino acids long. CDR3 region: CASSANRARGNSPLHF. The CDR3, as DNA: TGTGCCAGCAGCGCCAACCGGGCCCGGGGGAATTCACCCCTCCACTTT.

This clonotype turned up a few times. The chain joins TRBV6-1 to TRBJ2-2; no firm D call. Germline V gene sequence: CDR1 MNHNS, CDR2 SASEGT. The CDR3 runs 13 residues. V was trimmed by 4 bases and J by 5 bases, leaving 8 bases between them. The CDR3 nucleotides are TGTGCCAGCAGTGCGATGGATACCGGGGAGCTGTTTTTT. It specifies CASSAMDTGELFF.

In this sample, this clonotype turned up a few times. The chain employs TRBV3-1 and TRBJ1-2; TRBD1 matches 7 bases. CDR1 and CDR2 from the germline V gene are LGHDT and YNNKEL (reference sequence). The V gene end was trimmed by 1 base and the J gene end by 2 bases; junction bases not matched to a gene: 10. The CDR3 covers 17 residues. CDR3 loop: CASSQVPVDRRNYGYTF. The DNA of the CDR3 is TGTGCCAGCAGCCAAGTTCCTGTGGACAGGAGGAACTATGGCTACACCTTC.

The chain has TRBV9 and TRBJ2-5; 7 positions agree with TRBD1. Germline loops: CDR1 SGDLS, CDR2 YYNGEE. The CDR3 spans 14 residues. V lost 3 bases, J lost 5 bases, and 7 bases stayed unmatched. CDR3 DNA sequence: TGTGCCAGCAGCGATCCCGGGACAGTGGAGACCCAGTACTTC. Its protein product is CASSDPGTVETQYF.

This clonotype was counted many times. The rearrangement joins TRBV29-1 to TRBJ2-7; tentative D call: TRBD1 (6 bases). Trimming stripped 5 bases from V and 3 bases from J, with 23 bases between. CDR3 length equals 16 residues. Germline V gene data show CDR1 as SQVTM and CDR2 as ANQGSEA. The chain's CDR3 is CSVHLGATGRLYEQYF. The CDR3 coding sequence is TGCAGCGTTCACTTGGGCGCGACAGGTAGACTCTACGAGCAGTACTTC.